Listed here are 17 T cell receptor beta chains from one sample, sequenced in a study of blood T cell repertoires in COVID-19 (dated by TCRdb to about 2020). Libraries were built with the immunoSEQ multiplex PCR assay. In its TCRdb copy, this immuneACCESS table keeps in-frame sequences only and misses some clones. Where compared with another copy, unresolved V genes explain less than half of these, and the others have no known cause. This sample holds over 200,000 clones; roughly 86% were observed only once. Around 7.3% of the sample belongs to the ten largest clones. The sequenced sample consisted of peripheral blood. These receptors were collected from a woman aged 50 to 60 with active or convalescent COVID-19.

The J gene is TRBJ2-2, the V gene TRBV5-4; 10 nucleotides match TRBD2. CDR1 and CDR2 (germline): SGHNT, YYREEE (reference sequence). This CDR3 has 18 residues. With V trimmed by 4 bases and J by 0 bases, 9 bases remained unmatched. CDR3 DNA: TGTGCCAGCAGCAACCCGGGACTAGCGTTCGCGAACACCGGGGAGCTGTTTTTT. Its translation is CASSNPGLAFANTGELFF.

This chain joins TRBV6-5 and TRBJ1-1, with D unclear. The CDR3 runs 13 residues. V lost 6 bases and J lost 6, with 14 bases in between. CDR1 MNHEY and CDR2 SVGAGI come from the germline V gene. The CDR3 here is CASRWEVNSEAFF. The CDR3 DNA is TGTGCCAGCAGGTGGGAGGTTAACTCTGAAGCTTTCTTT.

The CDR3 coding sequence is TGTGCCAGCAGCTTAGTGACTGCCAACTATGGCTACACCTTC. Amino acids: CASSLVTANYGYTF. The gene calls are TRBV7-9 and TRBJ1-2; D unresolved. This CDR3 is built from 14 residues. The germline gives CDR1 SEHNR, CDR2 FQNEAQ (reference sequence). The ends were cut back, 1 base at V and 2 bases at J, with 8 bases in the middle.

This rearrangement joins TRBV7-3 to TRBJ2-4; 11 nucleotides match TRBD2. V gave up 2 bases and J gave up 5 bases; unmatched junction bases: 2. CDR3 length: 15 amino acids. Germline assignment: CDR1 SGHTA and CDR2 FQGTGA. CDR3 loop: CASSLAGLAENIQYF. For the CDR3, the DNA is TGTGCCAGCAGCTTAGCGGGACTAGCGGAAAACATTCAGTACTTC.

V gene TRBV3-1 (or the pseudogene TRBV3-2) combines with J gene TRBJ1-4; the D gene is possibly TRBD1 (5 bases). Trimming took off 0 bases at V and 0 bases at J, with 11 bases between the two ends. This CDR3 spans 17 amino acids. Germline V gives CDR1 LGHDT, CDR2 YNNKEL (reference sequence). The CDR3 is CASSQEGVKATNEKLFF. In DNA form, the CDR3 reads TGTGCCAGCAGCCAAGAAGGGGTTAAGGCAACTAATGAAAAACTGTTTTTT.

The chain uses TRBV28 and TRBJ1-2; perhaps TRBD1 as D (5 bases). Trimming took 6 bases from V and 5 from J, leaving 10 bases between them. Germline V gives CDR1 MDHEN, CDR2 SYDVKM. This CDR3 is built from 12 residues. The CDR3 DNA is TGTGCCAGCAGCGTACCAGGGTATGGCTACACCTTC. Residues: CASSVPGYGYTF.

The chain is built from TRBV11-1 and TRBJ2-1; TRBD2 might be the D (5 bases). CDR3 size: 15 residues. Germline V gene lookup returns CDR1 SGHAT and CDR2 FQDESV (reference sequence). V dropped 1 base and J dropped 4 bases, with 11 bases sitting between them. CDR3 protein: CASSLDRGRYNEQFF. The CDR3 DNA follows: TGTGCCAGCAGCTTAGACCGGGGAAGATACAATGAGCAGTTCTTC.

The chain has TRBV5-6 and TRBJ2-1; D is perhaps TRBD2 (6 bases). Germline V gives CDR1 SGHDT, CDR2 YYEEEE. Trimming left V 0 bases short and J 0 bases short, with 10 bases between. The CDR3 loop spans 16 amino acids. This CDR3 reads CASSLAEGLSYNEQFF. CDR3 bases: TGTGCCAGCAGCTTGGCGGAGGGGCTCTCCTACAATGAGCAGTTCTTC.

This chain joins TRBV6-5 and TRBJ1-4; 7 positions match TRBD1. The CDR3 runs 14 residues. V gave up 8 bases and J gave up 5 bases; unmatched junction bases: 8. Germline CDR1 and CDR2: MNHEY and SVGAGI. Here the CDR3 reads CASHRGTQNEKLFF. The CDR3 coding sequence is TGTGCCAGCCACAGGGGAACCCAAAATGAAAAACTGTTTTTT.

CDR3 in DNA: TGTGCCAGCAGCAGTCAGGGGTCAGGGACCCAGTACTTC. Its protein product is CASSSQGSGTQYF. This chain connects TRBV11-1 to TRBJ2-5; D may be TRBD1 (6 bases). The germline gives CDR1 SGHAT, CDR2 FQDESV (reference sequence). Between the trimmed V and J ends, which lost 5 bases and 7 bases, there was a span of 14 bases. The CDR3 covers 13 residues.

The chain combines TRBV19 with TRBJ2-1; 13 nucleotides agree with TRBD2. Germline assignment: CDR1 LNHDA and CDR2 SQIVND (reference sequence). V shed 4 bases, J shed 6 bases, and the junction held 3 bases outside the gene matches. The CDR3 contains 15 residues. For the CDR3, the DNA is TGTGCCAGTAGTACGGGACTAGCGGGACCCAATGAGCAGTTCTTC. Amino acids: CASSTGLAGPNEQFF.

This chain connects TRBV5-6 to TRBJ2-3, with 11 bases aligning to TRBD2. Trimming cost V 4 bases and J 1 base; bases outside gene matches: 5. CDR1 and CDR2 from the germline V gene are SGHDT and YYEEEE. The CDR3 is 16 residues long. Here the CDR3 reads CASSPTLAGGTDTQYF. As DNA, the CDR3 is TGTGCCAGCAGCCCTACACTAGCGGGGGGCACAGATACGCAGTATTTT.

The chain employs TRBV9 and TRBJ1-2; a possible D gene is TRBD1 (5 bases). The CDR3 consists of 15 residues. CDR1 SGDLS and CDR2 YYNGEE come from the germline V gene. V was clipped by 4 bases and J by 2 bases, with 15 bases between them. The CDR3 region has the DNA TGTGCCAGCAGCCCGGTGACAGACACCAACTATGGCTACACCTTC. Its translation is CASSPVTDTNYGYTF.

CDR3 bases: TGTGCCAGCAGCGAACAGGGATCTGGTAATTCACCCCTCCACTTT. It is translated as CASSEQGSGNSPLHF. This chain links TRBV7-9 with TRBJ1-6, with D possibly matching TRBD1 (6 bases). V was pared by 5 bases and J by 6 bases, with 14 bases between. Looked up from germline, CDR1 is SEHNR and CDR2 is FQNEAQ (reference sequence). This CDR3 region has 15 residues.

The chain joins TRBV7-2 to TRBJ1-1, with D maybe TRBD1 (5 bases). The germline CDR1 and CDR2 sequences are SGHTA and FQGNSA. Trimming cost V 1 base and J 6 bases, with 12 bases left between them. The CDR3 runs to 14 residues. The CDR3, as DNA: TGTGCCAGCAGCTTAGTAGGGAGGGGATCTGAAGCTTTCTTT. Translating it yields CASSLVGRGSEAFF.

V usage is TRBV7-6 and J usage is TRBJ2-2; D gene uncertain. Germline-derived CDR1 and CDR2 are SGHVS and FNYEAQ. The CDR3 covers 17 residues. V lost 6 bases and J lost 2, with 19 bases in between. This chain's CDR3 is CASSTTLRQANTGELFF. CDR3 sequence (DNA): TGTGCCAGCAGTACCACCCTCCGTCAGGCTAACACCGGGGAGCTGTTTTTT.

This chain uses TRBV3-1 (or the pseudogene TRBV3-2) with TRBJ2-5; 10 nucleotides agree with TRBD1. Germline V gene lookup returns CDR1 LGHDT and CDR2 YNNKEL (reference sequence). The CDR3 has 16 amino acids. The V gene end was trimmed by 3 bases and the J gene end by 5 bases; junction bases not matched to a gene: 9. The chain's CDR3 is CASSQRDRGKEETQYF. The CDR3 DNA sequence: TGTGCCAGCAGCCAGCGGGACAGGGGAAAAGAGGAGACCCAGTACTTC.